A single T cell receptor beta chain is shown here with its context. The CDR3 length is 18 residues. The V gene end was trimmed by 2 bases and the J gene end by 5 bases; junction bases not matched to a gene: 15. Germline CDR1 SGHRS, CDR2 YFSETQ. Patients at the Seattle site were enrolled during active infection and followed longitudinally. This entry comes from a study of blood T cell repertoires in COVID-19. Overall study: Sample material is recorded as cDNA or gDNA derived from T cells, B-cell-depleted T cells, or PBMCs.

Per the original methods: Cell counts per sample came from amplifying reference gene primers. Method: immunoSEQ multiplex PCR; TCRdb's copy keeps in-frame clones and lacks some. The DNA gave D and trimming, while V, J and clone size come from that table. The table includes about 150,000 clones, approximately 85% detected once. The sample consisted of peripheral blood. V and J are TRBV5-1 and TRBJ1-1; 10 bases align to TRBD1. The TCR was taken from a woman in her sixties with COVID-19, enrolled during active disease. The CDR3 loop reads CASSFTSGTGVARTEAFF. CDR3 DNA sequence: TGCGCCAGCAGCTTCACATCCGGGACAGGGGTGGCGAGGACTGAAGCTTTCTTT.